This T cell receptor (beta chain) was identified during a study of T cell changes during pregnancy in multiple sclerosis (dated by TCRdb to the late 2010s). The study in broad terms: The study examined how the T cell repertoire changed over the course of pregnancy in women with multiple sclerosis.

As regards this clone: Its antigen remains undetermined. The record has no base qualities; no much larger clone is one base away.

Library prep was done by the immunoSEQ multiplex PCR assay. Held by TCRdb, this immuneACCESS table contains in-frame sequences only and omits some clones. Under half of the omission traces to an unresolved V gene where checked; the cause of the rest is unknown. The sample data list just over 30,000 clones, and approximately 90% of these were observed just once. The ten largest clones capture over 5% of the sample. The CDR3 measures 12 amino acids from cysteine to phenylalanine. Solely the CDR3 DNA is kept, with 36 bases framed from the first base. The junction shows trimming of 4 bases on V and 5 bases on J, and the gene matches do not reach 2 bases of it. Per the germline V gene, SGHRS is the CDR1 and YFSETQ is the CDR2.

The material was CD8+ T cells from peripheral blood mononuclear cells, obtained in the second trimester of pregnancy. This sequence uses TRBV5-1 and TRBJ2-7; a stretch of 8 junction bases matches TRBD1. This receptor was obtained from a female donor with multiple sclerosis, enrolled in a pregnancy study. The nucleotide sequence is TGCGCCAGCAGCCAGGACAGGGACGAGCAGTACTTC. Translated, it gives CASSQDRDEQYF.